This T cell receptor (beta chain) was identified during a study of T cell repertoires in cytomegalovirus infection. Across the study: A matching HLA type, together with CMV infection, was signaled by public TCR beta signatures. Findings and caveats of the study: The ex vivo response was dominated by HLA-C-restricted CMV-specific TCR beta clonotypes.

Concerning this clonotype itself: Its matching antigen is unknown.

Germline trimming cut 3 bases from V and 7 bases from J; bases unmatched to any gene: 4. This CDR3 contains 14 residues. Germline CDR1 LNHNV, CDR2 YYDKDF (reference sequence). TCRdb redid the calling of the reads with MiXCR, one entry per CDR3 protein. Of more than 650,000 distinct CDR3 sequences detected, 35% appear once; the ten largest clones hold 2.8%. The receptor comes from a human donor in good health (CMV status not recorded). Some clones in this sample may be carry-over from other donors' samples. V and J are TRBV15 and TRBJ2-1, with 9 nucleotides matching TRBD1. Material for sequencing was PBMCs. The CDR3 DNA is TGTGCCACCAGCAGCCGGACAGGGGAGAATGAGCAGTTCTTC. Translated: CATSSRTGENEQFF.